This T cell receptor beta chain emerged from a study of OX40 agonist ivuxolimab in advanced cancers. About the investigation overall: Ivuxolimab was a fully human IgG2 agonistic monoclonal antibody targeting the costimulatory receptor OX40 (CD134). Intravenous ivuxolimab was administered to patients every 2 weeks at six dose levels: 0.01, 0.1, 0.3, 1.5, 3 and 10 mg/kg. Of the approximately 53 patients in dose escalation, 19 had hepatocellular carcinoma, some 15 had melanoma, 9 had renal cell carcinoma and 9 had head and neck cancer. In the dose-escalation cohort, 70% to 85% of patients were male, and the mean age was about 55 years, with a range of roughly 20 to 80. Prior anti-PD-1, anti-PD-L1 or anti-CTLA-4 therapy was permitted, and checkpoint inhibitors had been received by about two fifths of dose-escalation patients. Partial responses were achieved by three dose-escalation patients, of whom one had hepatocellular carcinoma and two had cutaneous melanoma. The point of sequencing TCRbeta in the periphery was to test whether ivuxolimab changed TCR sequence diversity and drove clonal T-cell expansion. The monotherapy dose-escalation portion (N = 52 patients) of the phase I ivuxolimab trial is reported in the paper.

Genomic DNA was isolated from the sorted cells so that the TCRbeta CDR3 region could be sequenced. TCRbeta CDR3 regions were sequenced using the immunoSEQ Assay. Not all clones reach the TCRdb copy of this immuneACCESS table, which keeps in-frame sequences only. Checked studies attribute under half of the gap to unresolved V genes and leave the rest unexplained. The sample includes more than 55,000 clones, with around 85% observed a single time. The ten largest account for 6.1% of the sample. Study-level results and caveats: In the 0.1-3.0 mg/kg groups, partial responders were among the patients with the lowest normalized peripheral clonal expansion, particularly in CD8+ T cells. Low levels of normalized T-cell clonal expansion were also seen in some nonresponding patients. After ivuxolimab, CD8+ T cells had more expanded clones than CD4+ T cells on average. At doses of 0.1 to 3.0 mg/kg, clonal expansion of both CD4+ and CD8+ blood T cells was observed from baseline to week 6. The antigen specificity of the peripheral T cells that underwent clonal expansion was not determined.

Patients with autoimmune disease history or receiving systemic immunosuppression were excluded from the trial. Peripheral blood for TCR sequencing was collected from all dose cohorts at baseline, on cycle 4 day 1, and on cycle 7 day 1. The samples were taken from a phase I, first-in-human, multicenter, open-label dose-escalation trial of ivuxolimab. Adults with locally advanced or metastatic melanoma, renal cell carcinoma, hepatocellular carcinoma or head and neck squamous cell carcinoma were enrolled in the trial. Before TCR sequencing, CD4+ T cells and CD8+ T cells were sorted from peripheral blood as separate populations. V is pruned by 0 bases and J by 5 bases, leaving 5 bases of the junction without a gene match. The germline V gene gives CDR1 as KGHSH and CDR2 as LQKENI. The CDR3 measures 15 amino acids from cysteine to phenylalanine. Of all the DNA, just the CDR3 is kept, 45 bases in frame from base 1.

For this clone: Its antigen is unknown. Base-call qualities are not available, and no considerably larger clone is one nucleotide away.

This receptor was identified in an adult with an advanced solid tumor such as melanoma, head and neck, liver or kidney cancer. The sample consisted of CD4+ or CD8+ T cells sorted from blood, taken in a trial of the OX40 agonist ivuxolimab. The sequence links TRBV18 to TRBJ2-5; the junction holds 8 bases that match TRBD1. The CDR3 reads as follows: CASSPPGRGQETQYF. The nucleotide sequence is TGTGCCAGCTCACCACCGGGCAGGGGGCAGGAGACCCAGTACTTC. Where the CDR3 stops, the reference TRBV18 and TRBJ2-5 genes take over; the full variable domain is NAGVMQNPRHLVRRRGQEARLRCSPMKGHSHVYWYRQLPEEGLKFMVYLQKENIIDESGMPKERFSAEFPKEGPSILRIQQVVRGDSAAYFCASSPPGRGQETQYFGPGTRLLVL.